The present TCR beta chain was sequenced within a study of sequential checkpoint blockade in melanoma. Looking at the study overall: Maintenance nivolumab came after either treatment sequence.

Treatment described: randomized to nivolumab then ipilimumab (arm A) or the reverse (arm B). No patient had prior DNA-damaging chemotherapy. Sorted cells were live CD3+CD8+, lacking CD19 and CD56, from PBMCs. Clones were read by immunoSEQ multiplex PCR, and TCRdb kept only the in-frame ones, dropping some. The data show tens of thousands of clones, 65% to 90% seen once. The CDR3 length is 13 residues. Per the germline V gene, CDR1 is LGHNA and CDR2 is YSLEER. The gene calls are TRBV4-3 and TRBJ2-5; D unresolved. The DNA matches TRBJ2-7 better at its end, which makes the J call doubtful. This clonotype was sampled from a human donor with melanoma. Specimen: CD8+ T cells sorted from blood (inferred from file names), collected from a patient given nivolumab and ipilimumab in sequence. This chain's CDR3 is CASSQSLVYEQYF. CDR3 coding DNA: TGCGCCAGCAGCCAAAGTCTAGTATACGAGCAGTACTTC.